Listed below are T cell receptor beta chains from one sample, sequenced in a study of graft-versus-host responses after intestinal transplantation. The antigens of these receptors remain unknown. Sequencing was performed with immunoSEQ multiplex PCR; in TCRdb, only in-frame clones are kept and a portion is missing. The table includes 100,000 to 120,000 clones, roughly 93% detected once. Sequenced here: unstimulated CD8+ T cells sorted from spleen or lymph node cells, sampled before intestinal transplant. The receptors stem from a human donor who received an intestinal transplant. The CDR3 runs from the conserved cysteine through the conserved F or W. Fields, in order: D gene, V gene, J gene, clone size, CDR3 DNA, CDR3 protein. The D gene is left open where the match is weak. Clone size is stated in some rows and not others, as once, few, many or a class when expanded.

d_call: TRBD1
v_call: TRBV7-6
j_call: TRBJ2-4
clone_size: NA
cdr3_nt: TGTGCCAGCAGGGAGGCCCGGGACAGGAAAAACATTCAGTACTTC
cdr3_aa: CASREARDRKNIQYF

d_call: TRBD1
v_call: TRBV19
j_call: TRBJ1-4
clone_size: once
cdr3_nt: TGTGCCAGTAGTATACTACAGGGGGCTGAGGAAAAACTGTTTTTT
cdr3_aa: CASSILQGAEEKLFF

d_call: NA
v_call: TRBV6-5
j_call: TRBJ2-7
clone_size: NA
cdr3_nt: TGTGCCAGCAGTTCTGGGCTAGCGAACGAGCAGTACTTC
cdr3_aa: CASSSGLANEQYF

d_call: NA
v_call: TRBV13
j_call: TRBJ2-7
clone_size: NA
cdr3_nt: TGTGCCAGCAGCTTTGACTACGAGCAGTACTTC
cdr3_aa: CASSFDYEQYF

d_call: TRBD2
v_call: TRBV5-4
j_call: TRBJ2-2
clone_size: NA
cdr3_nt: TGTGCCAGCAGCCCGGGACTAGCGGGAGTCACCGGGGAGCTGTTTTTT
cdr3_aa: CASSPGLAGVTGELFF

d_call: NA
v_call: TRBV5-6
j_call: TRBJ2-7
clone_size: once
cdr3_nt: TGTGCCAGCAGCTTGGCAGCCTACGAGCAGTACTTC
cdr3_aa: CASSLAAYEQYF

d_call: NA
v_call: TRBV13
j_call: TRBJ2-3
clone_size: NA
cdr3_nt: TGTGCCAGCAGCTTAGAGGGCCGCACAGATACGCAGTATTTT
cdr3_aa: CASSLEGRTDTQYF

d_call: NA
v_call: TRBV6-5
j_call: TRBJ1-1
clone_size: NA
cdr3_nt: TGTGCCAGCAGTTACTCAGGGGGCACTGAAGCTTTCTTT
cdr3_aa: CASSYSGGTEAFF

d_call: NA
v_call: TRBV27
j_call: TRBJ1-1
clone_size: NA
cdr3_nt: TGTGCCAGCAGTTTATTTGCCCCCCGGGCAGAAGCTTTCTTT
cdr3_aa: CASSLFAPRAEAFF

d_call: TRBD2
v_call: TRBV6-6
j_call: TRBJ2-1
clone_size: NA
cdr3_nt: TGTGCCAGCAGTTACGTAATGGGGGGGGGTGGCGAGCAGTTCTTC
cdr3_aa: CASSYVMGGGGEQFF

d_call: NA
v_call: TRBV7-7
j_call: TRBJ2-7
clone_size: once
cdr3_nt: TGTGCTAGCAGCTTAGCCCAGGACTACGAGCAGTACTTC
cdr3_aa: CASSLAQDYEQYF

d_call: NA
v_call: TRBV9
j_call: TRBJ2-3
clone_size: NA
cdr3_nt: TGTGCCAGCAGCGACGAGGGCACAGATACGCAGTATTTT
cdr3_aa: CASSDEGTDTQYF

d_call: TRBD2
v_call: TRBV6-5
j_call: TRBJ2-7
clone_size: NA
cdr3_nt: TGTGCCAGCAGTTACTCCCTAGCGGCTCCCTACGAGCAGTACTTC
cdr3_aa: CASSYSLAAPYEQYF

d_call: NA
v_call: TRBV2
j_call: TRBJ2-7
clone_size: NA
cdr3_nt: TGTGCCAGCAAACAGCCCGGCGAGCAGTACTTC
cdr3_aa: CASKQPGEQYF

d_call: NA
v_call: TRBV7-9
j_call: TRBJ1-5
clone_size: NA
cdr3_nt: TGTGCCAGCAGACAAATGAGGGGGCCCCAGCATTTT
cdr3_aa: CASRQMRGPQHF

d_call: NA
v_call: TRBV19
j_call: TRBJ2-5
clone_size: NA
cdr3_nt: TGTGCCAGTAATAGCGCAAAGCAAGAGACCCAGTACTTC
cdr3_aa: CASNSAKQETQYF

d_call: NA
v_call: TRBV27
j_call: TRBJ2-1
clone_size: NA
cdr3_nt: TGTGCCAGCAGTTTTCCCAGCGGGAATGAGCAGTTCTTC
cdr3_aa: CASSFPSGNEQFF

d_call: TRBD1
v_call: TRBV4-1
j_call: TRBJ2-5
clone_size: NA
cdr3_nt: TGCGCCAGCAGCCGGTCAGGGGGCATGGAGACCCAGTACTTC
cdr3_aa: CASSRSGGMETQYF

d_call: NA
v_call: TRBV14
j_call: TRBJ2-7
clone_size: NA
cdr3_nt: TGTGCCAGCAGCCAACATGAGACTAGGTACGAGCAGTACTTC
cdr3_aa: CASSQHETRYEQYF

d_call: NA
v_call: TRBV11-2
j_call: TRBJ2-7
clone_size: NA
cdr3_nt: TGTGCCAGCAGCCCGCTGTTGGGAGCTCCCTACGAGCAGTACTTC
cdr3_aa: CASSPLLGAPYEQYF

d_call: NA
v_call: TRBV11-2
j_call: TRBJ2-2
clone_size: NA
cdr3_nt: TGTGCCAGCAGCCCAGAGGGATCTACCGGGGAGCTGTTTTTT
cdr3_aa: CASSPEGSTGELFF

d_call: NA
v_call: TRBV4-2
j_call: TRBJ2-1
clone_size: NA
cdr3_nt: TGTGCCAGCAGCCAAGATCCCACGGGAGTATCCTACAATGAGCAGTTCTTC
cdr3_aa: CASSQDPTGVSYNEQFF

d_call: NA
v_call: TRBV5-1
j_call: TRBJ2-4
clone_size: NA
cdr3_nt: TGCGCCAGCAGCTTGGTCGGGTTAGAAAACATTCAGTACTTC
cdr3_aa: CASSLVGLENIQYF

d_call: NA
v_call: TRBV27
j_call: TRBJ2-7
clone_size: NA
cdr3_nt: TGTGCCAGCAGTTTGGGGGGCAGCGAGCAGTACTTC
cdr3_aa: CASSLGGSEQYF

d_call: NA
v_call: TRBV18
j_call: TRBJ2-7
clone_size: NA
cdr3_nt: TGTGCCAGCTCACCAGCTGGACGGTACTACGAGCAGTACTTC
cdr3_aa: CASSPAGRYYEQYF

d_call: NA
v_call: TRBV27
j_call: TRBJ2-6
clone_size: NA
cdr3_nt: TGTGCCAGCAGTTTCCGGGCTGGGGCCAACGTCCTGACTTTC
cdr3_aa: CASSFRAGANVLTF

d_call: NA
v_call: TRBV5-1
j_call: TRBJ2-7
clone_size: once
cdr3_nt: TGCGCCAGCAGCTCGGACACCTCCTACGAGCAGTACTTC
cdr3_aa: CASSSDTSYEQYF

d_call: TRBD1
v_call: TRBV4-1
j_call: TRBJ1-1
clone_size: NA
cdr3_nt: TGCGCCAGCAGCCAAGGACAGGGCGGTTCGAACACTGAAGCTTTCTTT
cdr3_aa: CASSQGQGGSNTEAFF

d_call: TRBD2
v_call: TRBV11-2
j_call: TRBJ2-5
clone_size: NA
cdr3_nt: TGTGCCAGCAGCTTAGGATTGAGGCGGGAGGCCCAAGAGACCCAGTACTTC
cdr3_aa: CASSLGLRREAQETQYF

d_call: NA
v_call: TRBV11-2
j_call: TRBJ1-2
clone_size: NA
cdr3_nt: TGTGCCAGCAGCTTAGACTGGGGGGTAAGCTATGGCTACACCTTC
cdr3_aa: CASSLDWGVSYGYTF